This TCR beta chain came from a study of blood T cell repertoires in COVID-19. At the level of the study: Samples came from the United States, Italy and Spain, spanning acute and convalescent COVID-19.

V was trimmed by 4 bases and J by 10 bases, leaving 25 bases between them. The germline CDR1 and CDR2 sequences are SEHNR and FQNEAQ (reference sequence). CDR3 length equals 16 residues. Sequencing was performed with immunoSEQ multiplex PCR; in TCRdb, only in-frame clones are kept and a portion is missing. The sample has 150,000 or so clones, about 88% seen once. This sequence originates from a man in his 60s with acute or convalescent COVID-19. Sequenced sample: peripheral blood. This sequence joins TRBV7-9 and TRBJ1-2; possibly TRBD1 for D (6 bases). This CDR3 is CASSSIPRTERMVYTF. The CDR3 region has the DNA TGTGCCAGCAGCTCAATCCCCAGGACAGAACGTATGGTCTACACCTTC.